This T cell receptor (beta chain) was sequenced during a study of T cell responses to AZD1222 COVID-19 vaccine. Whole-study results and caveats: Only five or six AZD1222 recipients were seropositive at baseline.

Data came from immunoSEQ multiplex PCR; TCRdb stores just in-frame clones and leaves some out. This sample has roughly 100,000 clones, with around 84% found just once. On this clone itself: Its antigen is undetermined.

The sample here was peripheral blood, taken on day 0 of AZD1222 vaccination. This receptor was obtained from an adult in good health.

The CDR3 nucleotides read TGTGCCTGGAGTGGCTTAGGGCCCTCCTCCTACGAGCAGTACTTC. It translates to CAWSGLGPSSYEQYF. The gene calls are TRBV30 and TRBJ2-7; D not resolved. Trimming left V 1 base short and J 0 bases short, with 13 bases between. The CDR3 length is 15 residues. Germline CDR1 GTSNPN, CDR2 SVGIG (reference sequence).